The entry below gives a single T cell receptor (beta chain) sequence along with its context. Its antigen is not known. Amplification used 60 Vbeta primers and 13 Jbeta primers. Using immunoSEQ multiplex PCR, the repertoire was profiled, and TCRdb retains in-frame clones only, with some absent. This table has about 160,000 clones, less than 85% appearing once. Germline CDR1 and CDR2: LNHNV and YYDKDF (reference sequence). With 8 bases removed from V and 3 bases from J, the gap between germline ends came to 16 bases. The CDR3 spans 14 residues. This sample was included in a study of cytomegalovirus exposure and HLA in healthy donors. Study results and caveats: Among the sequence variants, a highly shared cluster was likely an artifact of sequencing. The study recorded around 160 TCR beta chains that were cytomegalovirus-associated.

The sample was PBMCs. The chain uses TRBV15 and TRBJ2-5; D is perhaps TRBD2 (6 bases). The clonotype comes from a man aged 35 to 55 in good health and CMV-seronegative. The CDR3 protein is CATGSWRGEETQYF. Written as DNA, the CDR3 is TGTGCCACCGGGTCGTGGAGGGGTGAAGAGACCCAGTACTTC.